These T cell receptor beta chains were read from a single sample in a study of shared clonotypes between healthy human individuals. Sequencing used immunoSEQ multiplex PCR; TCRdb keeps in-frame clones, though not all of them. The sample has under 1,900,000 clones, around 98.5% seen once. Sequenced: naive CD4+ T cells sorted from blood. All receptors derive from a man aged 25-45 years in good health. CDR3s include the opening cysteine and the closing phenylalanine or tryptophan. The D gene is left open where the match is weak.

d_gene	v_gene	j_gene	CDR3aa	CDR3nt
-	TRBV18	TRBJ1-4	CASSHDPQGKLFF	TGTGCCAGCTCACACGACCCGCAGGGCAAACTGTTTTTT
TRBD2	TRBV5-1	TRBJ2-1	CASSLLAGGPGYNEQFF	TGCGCCAGCAGCTTACTAGCGGGAGGGCCAGGATACAATGAGCAGTTCTTC
-	TRBV18	TRBJ1-5	CASSPRPGSPPQHF	TGTGCCAGCTCACCACGGCCGGGATCTCCGCCCCAGCATTTT
-	TRBV15	TRBJ2-7	CATSRDLRPPYEQYF	TGTGCCACCAGCAGAGATTTACGGCCACCCTACGAGCAGTACTTC
-	TRBV5-1	TRBJ2-2	CASSLQGLANTGELFF	TGCGCCAGCAGCTTGCAGGGCCTCGCGAACACCGGGGAGCTGTTTTTT
TRBD2	TRBV5-1	TRBJ2-2	CASSWGLAGANTGELFF	TGCGCCAGCAGCTGGGGACTAGCGGGAGCGAACACCGGGGAGCTGTTTTTT
-	TRBV25-1	TRBJ2-5	CASSEPQLQETQYF	TGTGCCAGCAGTGAGCCACAGTTACAAGAGACCCAGTACTTC
-	TRBV18	TRBJ1-2	CASSLDGDYGYTF	TGTGCCAGCTCACTGGACGGAGACTATGGCTACACCTTC
-	TRBV19	TRBJ2-3	CASSITDTQYF	TGTGCCAGTAGTATTACAGATACGCAGTATTTT
-	TRBV28	TRBJ2-1	CASSLAVFDNEQFF	TGTGCCAGCAGTTTGGCGGTGTTCGACAATGAGCAGTTCTTC
-	TRBV9	TRBJ2-7	CASSVAARNRAYEQYF	TGTGCCAGCAGCGTAGCAGCCAGGAACAGGGCCTACGAGCAGTACTTC
TRBD1	TRBV19	TRBJ1-1	CASSAWTGGGTEAFF	TGTGCCAGTAGTGCCTGGACAGGGGGAGGCACTGAAGCTTTCTTT
-	TRBV5-4	TRBJ2-1	CASSLSGTISYNEQFF	TGTGCCAGCAGCTTGTCAGGCACCATCTCCTACAATGAGCAGTTCTTC
TRBD2	TRBV5-4	TRBJ2-7	CASRQSWEGTYEQYF	TGTGCCAGCAGACAGAGCTGGGAGGGTACCTACGAGCAGTACTTC
-	TRBV4-3	TRBJ1-4	CASSPSSPGVGTNEKLFF	TGCGCCAGCAGCCCAAGTTCTCCGGGGGTTGGGACTAATGAAAAACTGTTTTTT